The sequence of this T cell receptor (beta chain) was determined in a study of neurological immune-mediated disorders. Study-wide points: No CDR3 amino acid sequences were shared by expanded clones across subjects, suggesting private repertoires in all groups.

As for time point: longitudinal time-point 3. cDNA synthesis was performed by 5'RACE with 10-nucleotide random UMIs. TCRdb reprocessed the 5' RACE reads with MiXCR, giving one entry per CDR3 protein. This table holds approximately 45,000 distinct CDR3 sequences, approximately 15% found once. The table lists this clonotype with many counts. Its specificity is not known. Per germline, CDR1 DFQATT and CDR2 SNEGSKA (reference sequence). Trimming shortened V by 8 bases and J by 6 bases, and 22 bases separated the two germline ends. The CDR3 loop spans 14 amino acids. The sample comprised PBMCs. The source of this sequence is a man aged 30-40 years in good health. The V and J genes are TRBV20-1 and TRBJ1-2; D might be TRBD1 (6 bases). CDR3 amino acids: CSRLVVSGGDGYTF. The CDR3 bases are TGCAGTCGCTTAGTTGTCTCCGGGGGCGATGGCTACACCTTC.